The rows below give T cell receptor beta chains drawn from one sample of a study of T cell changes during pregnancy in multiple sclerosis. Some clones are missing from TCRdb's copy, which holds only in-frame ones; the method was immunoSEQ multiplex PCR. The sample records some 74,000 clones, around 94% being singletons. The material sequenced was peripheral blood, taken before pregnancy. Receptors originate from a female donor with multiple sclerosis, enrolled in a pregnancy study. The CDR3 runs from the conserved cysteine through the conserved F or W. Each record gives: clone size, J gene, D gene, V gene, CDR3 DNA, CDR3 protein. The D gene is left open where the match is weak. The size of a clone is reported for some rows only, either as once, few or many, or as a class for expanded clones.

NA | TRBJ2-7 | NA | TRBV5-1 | TGCGCCAGCAGCTTGGAGGGGAACTCCTACGAGCAGTACTTC | CASSLEGNSYEQYF
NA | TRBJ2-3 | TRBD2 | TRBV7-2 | TGTGCCAGCAGCGCGGGGGTACTAGCGGGAAGCACAGATACGCAGTATTTT | CASSAGVLAGSTDTQYF
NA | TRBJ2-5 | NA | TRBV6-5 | TGTGCCAGCAGCCGAGTGAGGGGGAAGGAGACCCAGTACTTC | CASSRVRGKETQYF
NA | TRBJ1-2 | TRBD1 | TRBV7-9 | TGTGCCAGCAGCTTGGACAGGGGGCATTATGGCTACACCTTC | CASSLDRGHYGYTF
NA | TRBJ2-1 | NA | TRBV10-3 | TGTGCCTCTGGCGGGACCGGCAATGAGCAGTTCTTC | CASGGTGNEQFF
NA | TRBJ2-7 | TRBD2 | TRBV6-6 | TGTGCCAGCAGTCCCGGGACTAGCGGGGCGACCTACGAGCAGTACTTC | CASSPGTSGATYEQYF
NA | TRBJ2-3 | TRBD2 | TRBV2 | TGTGCCAGCATTAAACAGGGACTAGCGGCAGATACGCAGTATTTT | CASIKQGLAADTQYF
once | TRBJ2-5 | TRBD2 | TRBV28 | TGTGCCAGCAGCTACGAGCGGGAGGGGAAAGAGACCCAGTACTTC | CASSYEREGKETQYF
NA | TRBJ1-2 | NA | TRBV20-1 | TGCAGTGCTAGAGCCAGCTATGGCTACACCTTC | CSARASYGYTF
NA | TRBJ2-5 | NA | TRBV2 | TGTGCCAGCACAGGGCTAGAGACCCAGTACTTC | CASTGLETQYF
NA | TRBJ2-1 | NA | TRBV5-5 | TGTGCCAGCAGCCTCGCTCCGACAGGAGGATTGGTGTACGGTGAGCAGTTCTTC | CASSLAPTGGLVYGEQFF
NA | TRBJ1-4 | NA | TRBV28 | TGTGCCAGCAGCCCCCCCCGAGGCGAAAAACTGTTTTTT | CASSPPRGEKLFF
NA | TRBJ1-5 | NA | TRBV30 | TGTGCCTGGAGTGTCGGCGGGAATCAGCCCCAGCATTTT | CAWSVGGNQPQHF
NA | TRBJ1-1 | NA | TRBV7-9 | TGTGCCAGCAGCTTAGGGATATCTAGGGAAGCTTTCTTT | CASSLGISREAFF
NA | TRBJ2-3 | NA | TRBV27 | TGTGCCAGCAGGTTAGGGGCAATTGCTAGCACAGATACGCAGTATTTT | CASRLGAIASTDTQYF
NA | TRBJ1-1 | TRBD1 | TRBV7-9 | TGTGCCAGCAGCTACTTTACTTTCAGGGACAGCGAGAACACTGAAGCTTTCTTT | CASSYFTFRDSENTEAFF
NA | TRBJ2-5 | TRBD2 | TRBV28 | TGTGCCAGCAGTCGACTAGCGGGAGGATCCCCCGCCGCGTACTTC | CASSRLAGGSPAAYF
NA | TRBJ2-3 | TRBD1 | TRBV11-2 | TGTGCCAGCAGCCCGGGACAGGGGGCGATGACGATTAGTACAGATACGCAGTATTTT | CASSPGQGAMTISTDTQYF